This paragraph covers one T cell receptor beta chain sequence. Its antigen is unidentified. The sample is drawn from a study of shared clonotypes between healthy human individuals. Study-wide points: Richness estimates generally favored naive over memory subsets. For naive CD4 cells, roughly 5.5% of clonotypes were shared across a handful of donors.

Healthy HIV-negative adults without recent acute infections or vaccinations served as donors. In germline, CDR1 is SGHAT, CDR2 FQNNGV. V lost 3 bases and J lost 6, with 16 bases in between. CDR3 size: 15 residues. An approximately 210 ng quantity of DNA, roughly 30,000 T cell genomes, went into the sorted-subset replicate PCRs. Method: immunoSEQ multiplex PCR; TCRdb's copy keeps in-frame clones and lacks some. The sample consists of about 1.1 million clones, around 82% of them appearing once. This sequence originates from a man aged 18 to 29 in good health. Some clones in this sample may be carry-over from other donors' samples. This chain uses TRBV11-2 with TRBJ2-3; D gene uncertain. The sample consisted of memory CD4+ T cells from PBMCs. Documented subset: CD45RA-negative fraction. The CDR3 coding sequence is TGTGCCAGCAGCTTTAACAAGCCCACCTCCGATACGCAGTATTTT. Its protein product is CASSFNKPTSDTQYF.